This record concerns one T cell receptor (beta chain) sequence. The germline V gene encodes CDR1 MNHEY and CDR2 SVGAGI. V dropped 0 bases and J dropped 15 bases, with 15 bases sitting between them. This CDR3 spans 13 amino acids. This sample was taken from a study of cytomegalovirus exposure and HLA in healthy donors. The PCR used 60 Vbeta and 13 Jbeta primers. The data were produced by immunoSEQ multiplex PCR, yet TCRdb's version contains in-frame clones alone and is incomplete. The table shows 230,000 or so clones, with over 90% occurring only once. The receptor was isolated from a girl under 10 years old in good health and CMV-seronegative. The chain employs TRBV6-5 and TRBJ2-1, with TRBD1 as a possible D gene (5 bases). Sample: PBMCs. The CDR3: CASSYSTARELFF. CDR3 in DNA: TGTGCCAGCAGTTACTCGACGGCCAGGGAACTGTTCTTC.